Detailed here is one TCR beta chain. Its antigen remains unidentified. This sample stems from a study of cytomegalovirus exposure and HLA in healthy donors. This CDR3 comprises 17 residues. J was trimmed by 1 base and V by 7 bases; bases with no gene match: 9. Germline V lookup: CDR1 SNHLY, CDR2 FYNNEI. The PCR used 60 Vbeta and 13 Jbeta primers. Generated by immunoSEQ multiplex PCR, the TCRdb table keeps only in-frame clones and is missing some. The profile covers around 190,000 clones, with around 84% appearing a single time and roughly 3.2% taken by the ten largest. The study, taken as a whole, reports: The study found most TCR sequences rare, yet found some public TCRs in many donors. Links to common viral pathogens appeared, in a later analysis, for several of the most significant clusters.

Sequenced: PBMCs. V usage is TRBV2 and J usage is TRBJ2-3; TRBD2 matches at 12 bases. The clonotype comes from a man aged 35 to 55 in good health and CMV-seropositive. The DNA of the CDR3 is TGTGCCAGCACCCTAGCGGGGGGGCTTTTTGGCACAGATACGCAGTATTTT. It encodes CASTLAGGLFGTDTQYF.